What follows are 23 T cell receptor beta chains derived from one specimen sequenced in a study of blood T cells in healthy people across ages. A second PCR of roughly 7 to 11 cycles used a sample-barcoded 5' primer and a J-beta primer mix. A single record per CDR3 protein comes from TCRdb applying MiXCR to the 5' RACE reads. The table lists about 900,000 distinct CDR3 sequences, roughly 50% of them singletons. Sample: blood. The receptor set was obtained from a man between 25 and 39 years old in good health.

This clonotype was counted only a few times. CDR3 DNA sequence: TGTGCCAGCAGCCCCGGATTTGTTTCGGGCGGGGAGACCCAGTACTTC. Translating it yields CASSPGFVSGGETQYF. V and J are TRBV7-2 and TRBJ2-5, with a tentative D call TRBD2 (5 bases). The CDR3 is 16 residues long. The V gene lost 5 bases and the J gene lost 5 bases, with 21 bases spanning the gap. Germline assignment: CDR1 SGHTA and CDR2 FQGNSA. The full variable domain, rest sourced from reference TRBV7-2 and TRBJ2-5, is GAGVSQSPSNKVTEKGKDVELRCDPISGHTALYWYRQSLGQGLEFLIYFQGNSAPDKSGLPSDRFSAERTGGSVSTLTIQRTQQEDSAVYLCASSPGFVSGGETQYFGPGTRLLVL.

This chain uses TRBV28 with TRBJ2-1; 12 nucleotides match TRBD1. Trimming at V came to 8 bases and at J to 9 bases, leaving 11 bases not matched to a gene. CDR1 and CDR2 from the germline V gene are MDHEN and SYDVKM. This CDR3 has 15 residues. The DNA for the CDR3 is TGTGCCAGCGGAGCAGCCGGGACAGGGGGCCTTGAGCAGTTCTTC. Translating it yields CASGAAGTGGLEQFF.

The V and J genes are TRBV3-1 and TRBJ2-3; TRBD1 might be the D (6 bases). Trimming pared 3 bases from V and 2 bases from J, leaving 18 bases between. CDR3 size: 17 residues. The germline CDR1 and CDR2 sequences are LGHDT and YNNKEL (reference sequence). CDR3 DNA: TGTGCCAGCAGCCACAACCAGGGGCCCCTCTACACAGATACGCAGTATTTT. Translation: CASSHNQGPLYTDTQYF.

This clonotype came up a few times. The V and J genes are TRBV15 and TRBJ2-2; D gene unclear. The CDR3 extends over 18 amino acids. CDR1 is LNHNV and CDR2 is YYDKDF in the germline V gene (reference sequence). V lost 0 bases and J 6 bases, leaving 20 bases between the germline ends. CDR3 loop: CATSRDDGYRIPPGELFF. The CDR3 nucleotides are TGTGCCACCAGCAGAGATGATGGTTACAGAATCCCCCCCGGGGAGCTGTTTTTT.

The genes are TRBV28 and TRBJ2-5; maybe TRBD1 (5 bases). This CDR3 is 15 amino acids long. The germline V and J ends were trimmed by 6 bases and 1 base, with 15 bases remaining between them. Germline CDR1 and CDR2: MDHEN and SYDVKM. As DNA, the CDR3 is TGTGCCAGCAGCGCGCCAACAGGATTCCAAGAGACCCAGTACTTC. It encodes CASSAPTGFQETQYF.

This chain links TRBV5-1 with TRBJ2-7; D not resolved. Germline values: CDR1 SGHRS, CDR2 YFSETQ. V was pared by 7 bases and J by 5 bases, with 13 bases between. CDR3 length: 12 residues. The CDR3, as DNA: TGCGCCAGCCGGCAGCTCCTGGACGAGCAGTACTTC. Translating gives CASRQLLDEQYF. The full variable domain, with the rest looked up from reference TRBV5-1 and TRBJ2-7, is KAGVTQTPRYLIKTRGQQVTLSCSPISGHRSVSWYQQTPGQGLQFLFEYFSETQRNKGNFPGRFSGRQFSNSRSEMNVSTLELGDSALYLCASRQLLDEQYFGPGTRLTVT.

The chain couples TRBV30 to TRBJ2-1; D gene ambiguous. Germline V gene data show CDR1 as GTSNPN and CDR2 as SVGIG (reference sequence). CDR3 length equals 13 residues. Trimming cost V 6 bases and J 6 bases, with 15 bases left between them. CDR3 coding DNA: TGTGCCTGCGATTATCTCAAGGCCAATGAGCAGTTCTTC. Translating gives CACDYLKANEQFF.

The J gene is TRBJ2-5, the V gene TRBV6-2 or TRBV6-3; 7 nucleotides agree with TRBD1. The J call may be faulty, since TRBJ2-7 better matches the DNA end. The CDR3 totals 11 residues. From germline, CDR1 is MNHEY and CDR2 SVGEGT. The CDR3 DNA reads TGTGCCGTCGCAGGGGGCTACGAGCAGTACTTC. Translating gives CAVAGGYEQYF.

The rearrangement links TRBV3-1 to TRBJ1-6; D is undetermined. Germline CDR1 LGHDT, CDR2 YNNKEL (reference sequence). Trimming stripped 10 bases from V and 7 bases from J, with 11 bases between. CDR3 length equals 12 residues. The CDR3 reads CATRTANSPLHF. CDR3 DNA: TGTGCCACCCGGACTGCGAATTCACCCCTCCACTTT.

This clonotype was picked up a small number of times. The chain uses TRBV4-1 and TRBJ2-7, with D perhaps matching TRBD2 (5 bases). The CDR3 spans 15 residues. The V and J ends lost 1 base and 4 bases respectively, with 14 bases between them. CDR1 is MGHRA, CDR2 YSYEKL, per germline. The CDR3 reads CASSQVGQREYEQYF. The DNA for the CDR3 is TGCGCCAGCAGCCAAGTTGGGCAGAGGGAGTACGAGCAGTACTTC.

This rearrangement joins TRBV12-3 or TRBV12-4 to TRBJ2-3; D may be TRBD1 or TRBD2 (6 bases each). Deletions cut 1 base from V and 0 bases from J, with 11 bases between. This CDR3 comprises 16 residues. The CDR3 DNA sequence: TGTGCCAGCAGTTTAGGGGGGGCCCCTAGCACAGATACGCAGTATTTT. Translated: CASSLGGAPSTDTQYF.

This chain uses TRBV7-2 with TRBJ2-3; weak D call: TRBD2 (5 bases). This CDR3 spans 13 amino acids. The germline V and J ends were trimmed by 5 bases and 7 bases, with 13 bases remaining between them. CDR1 SGHTA and CDR2 FQGNSA come from the germline V gene. Here the CDR3 DNA reads TGTGCCAGCAGCGAGCGGCATCCCAATACGCAGTATTTT. Residues: CASSERHPNTQYF.

This clonotype was seen a handful of times. This chain connects TRBV20-1 to TRBJ2-7; 7 nucleotides line up with TRBD1. The germline CDR1 and CDR2 sequences are DFQATT and SNEGSKA (reference sequence). This CDR3 spans 15 amino acids. V trimming: 6 bases; J trimming: 1 base; junction bases outside the gene matches: 12. This CDR3 is CSAPRPDRPSYEQYF. The CDR3 coding sequence is TGCAGTGCCCCTCGTCCGGACAGGCCGTCCTACGAGCAGTACTTC.

This clonotype was detected only a few times. This rearrangement joins TRBV15 to TRBJ2-1; 9 positions match TRBD2. The germline CDR1 and CDR2 sequences are LNHNV and YYDKDF (reference sequence). After removal of 4 bases from V and 7 bases from J, the junction contained 17 bases not matched to a gene. The CDR3 has 18 residues. As DNA, the CDR3 is TGTGCCACCAGCATAAAATTAGATGGCGGGAGGGCCGCGAATGAGCAGTTCTTC. The encoded protein is CATSIKLDGGRAANEQFF.

The chain is built from TRBV6-1 and TRBJ2-3, with TRBD1 identical over 8 bases. Germline-derived CDR1 and CDR2 are MNHNS and SASEGT. This CDR3 has 15 amino acids. V lost 4 bases to trimming and J lost 4 bases; unmatched junction nucleotides: 7. CDR3 nucleotide sequence: TGTGCCAGCAGTGGGCGGACAGGGACGGCAGATACGCAGTATTTT. Its protein product is CASSGRTGTADTQYF.

This clonotype was counted only a few times. This rearrangement joins TRBV7-9 to TRBJ1-2; D is possibly TRBD1 (6 bases). Germline V gene data show CDR1 as SEHNR and CDR2 as FQNEAQ (reference sequence). CDR3 size: 15 residues. Trimming removed 0 bases at V and 2 bases at J, with 10 bases between. The CDR3, as DNA: TGTGCCAGCAGCTTAGCGGCAGGGACAAACTATGGCTACACCTTC. This sequence encodes CASSLAAGTNYGYTF.

In this sample, this clonotype turned up a few times. The chain carries TRBV27 and TRBJ1-6; D is possibly TRBD1 (6 bases). There are 15 residues in the CDR3. Germline V gene sequence: CDR1 MNHEY, CDR2 SMNVEV (reference sequence). V was clipped by 8 bases and J by 6 bases, with 17 bases between them. CDR3 sequence (DNA): TGTGCCAGCCAACCTCACAGGGATTTTAATTCACCCCTCCACTTT. Translating it yields CASQPHRDFNSPLHF.

The rearrangement joins TRBV9 to TRBJ2-1, with 8 bases identical to TRBD1. The germline V gene has CDR1 SGDLS and CDR2 YYNGEE. Germline trimming cut 2 bases from V and 4 bases from J; bases unmatched to any gene: 8. The CDR3 consists of 16 residues. The CDR3 loop is CASSVVSGQGYNEQFF. CDR3 bases: TGTGCCAGCAGCGTGGTGAGTGGACAGGGTTACAATGAGCAGTTCTTC.

This chain joins TRBV7-2 and TRBJ1-1; possibly TRBD1 for D (5 bases). V shed 8 bases and J shed 0 bases, with 10 bases lying between them. The CDR3 has 13 residues. Germline lookup yields CDR1 SGHTA and CDR2 FQGNSA. CDR3 loop: CASGGDVNTEAFF. The CDR3, as DNA: TGTGCCAGCGGGGGGGACGTGAACACTGAAGCTTTCTTT.

This chain joins TRBV7-2 and TRBJ2-3; tentative D call: TRBD2 (6 bases). The V and J ends lost 5 bases and 2 bases respectively, with 20 bases between them. This CDR3 is 17 amino acids long. Per the germline V gene, CDR1 is SGHTA and CDR2 is FQGNSA. The CDR3: CASSLVPFGGHTDTQYF. The CDR3 nucleotides are TGTGCCAGCAGCCTCGTTCCTTTCGGAGGGCACACAGATACGCAGTATTTT.

The rearrangement joins TRBV25-1 to TRBJ2-3, with TRBD2 as a possible D gene (6 bases). Trimming stripped 3 bases from V and 2 bases from J, with 12 bases between. Germline CDR1 MGHDK, CDR2 SYGVNS. This CDR3 is built from 15 residues. The CDR3 sequence: CASSEEGTYTDTQYF. In nucleotides, the CDR3 is TGTGCCAGCAGTGAGGAGGGGACTTACACAGATACGCAGTATTTT.

The chain links TRBV6-5 to TRBJ1-1, with D perhaps TRBD1 (6 bases). The CDR3 length is 14 residues. The V end lost 5 bases, the J end lost 1 base, and 11 bases lay between the germline ends. Per germline, CDR1 MNHEY and CDR2 SVGAGI. CDR3 in DNA: TGTGCCAGCAGTCCGTCACAGGGGAACACTGAAGCTTTCTTT. Encoded protein: CASSPSQGNTEAFF.

A single count supports this clonotype. V is TRBV6-5 and J is TRBJ2-5; 7 positions match TRBD2. Germline V gene sequence: CDR1 MNHEY, CDR2 SVGAGI. Trimming took 7 bases from V and 2 from J; bases not matched to a gene: 10. The CDR3 is made up of 15 amino acids. The CDR3 nucleotides read TGTGCCAGCACCCCTCATGTGCGGGAGCAAGAGACCCAGTACTTC. Its protein is CASTPHVREQETQYF.